One sample yielded the 14 T cell receptor beta chains listed below, sequenced in a study of monozygotic twins with inflammatory bowel disease. TCRdb reprocessed the 5' RACE reads, with one entry per CDR3 protein and no DNA. In all, the sample yields some 400,000 distinct CDR3 sequences. Sequencing was performed on blood. All receptors come from a human donor with ulcerative colitis or Crohn's disease, or a healthy co-twin of an affected twin (not recorded which).

The J gene is TRBJ1-6, the V gene TRBV12-3 or TRBV12-4. The CDR3 contains 21 residues. The CDR3 here is CASSSMPYALGDSRGNSPLHF.

The chain employs TRBV4-3 and TRBJ1-1; no DNA is available, so the TRBD1 call from TCRdb remains unchecked. This CDR3 contains 16 residues. Germline V gives CDR1 LGHNA, CDR2 YSLEER. The CDR3: CASSLEGLGENTEALF.

The chain has TRBV20-1 and TRBJ2-1; with no DNA, the TCRdb D assignment of TRBD1 cannot be verified. This CDR3 region has 14 residues. Germline CDR1 reads DFQATT; CDR2 reads SNEGSKA (reference sequence). The CDR3 loop is CRADRVRAYNEQFF.

The rearrangement links TRBV20-1 to TRBJ2-1; the TRBD2 assignment by TCRdb is unverifiable without DNA. There are 14 residues in the CDR3. CDR1 and CDR2 from the germline V gene are DFQATT and SNEGSKA (reference sequence). CDR3 loop: CSARTSGTYNEQFF.

The J gene is TRBJ1-1, the V gene TRBV7-2; the TRBD1 assignment by TCRdb is unverifiable without DNA. The CDR3 extends over 15 amino acids. In germline, CDR1 is SGHTA, CDR2 FQGNSA. CDR3 region: CDSSLEMSGNSEAFF.

The chain is built from TRBV5-1 and TRBJ2-1; TCRdb's assignment of TRBD2 cannot be checked, as there is no DNA. Germline V gives CDR1 SGHRS, CDR2 YFSETQ. CDR3 length: 20 amino acids. The CDR3: CASSQAAPGLAESSYNEQFF.

The J gene is TRBJ2-3, the V gene TRBV3-1; TCRdb gives TRBD2 as the D gene, but with no DNA this cannot be confirmed. Germline values: CDR1 LGHDT, CDR2 YNNKEL (reference sequence). CDR3 length: 16 residues. The CDR3 loop is CASSLRTSGTTDTQYF.

The chain uses TRBV27 and TRBJ2-1; TCRdb gives TRBD2 as the D gene, but with no DNA this cannot be confirmed. Germline V gene lookup returns CDR1 MNHEY and CDR2 SMNVEV (reference sequence). The CDR3 covers 19 residues. The chain's CDR3 is CASSYTGLAGGLRHNEQFF.

This chain uses TRBV4-1 with TRBJ2-5; there is no DNA to check the TCRdb D call of TRBD2. Germline CDR1 is MGHRA and CDR2 is YSYEKL. The CDR3 extends over 16 amino acids. The CDR3 region is CASSLPSGGTRETQYF.

The V call is TRBV5-1, the J call TRBJ2-3; TCRdb's assignment of TRBD2 cannot be checked, as there is no DNA. This CDR3 is built from 14 residues. Looked up from germline, CDR1 is SGHRS and CDR2 is YFSETQ. The CDR3 loop is CASNLAGGTDTQYF.

This chain joins TRBV6-5 and TRBJ1-5; TCRdb returns TRBD1, unconfirmable since there is no DNA. There are 14 residues in the CDR3. In germline, CDR1 is MNHEY, CDR2 SVGAGI. This CDR3 is CASSYRPGNQPQHF.

The CDR3 protein is CASPRGGNTGELFF. The genes are TRBV30 and TRBJ2-2. The CDR3 consists of 14 residues. The germline V gene has CDR1 GTSNPN and CDR2 SVGIG (reference sequence).

The J gene is TRBJ1-1, the V gene TRBV29-1; lacking DNA, the TRBD1 call made by TCRdb goes unchecked. The germline CDR1 and CDR2 sequences are SQVTM and ANQGSEA. The CDR3 has 12 residues. Here the CDR3 reads CSVERGRTEAFF.

V is TRBV7-2 and J is TRBJ2-7; the TCRdb call, TRBD1, lacks DNA for checking. Germline V gene data show CDR1 as SGHTA and CDR2 as FQGNSA. The CDR3 has 13 amino acids. The CDR3 protein is CASRPGGSYEQYF.